These 18 T cell receptor beta chains were all obtained from the same sample, sequenced in a study of control samples from healthy donors and cancer patients. The method was immunoSEQ multiplex PCR; TCRdb's version includes in-frame clones alone and lacks a portion of them. The table lists under 65,000 clones, 90% of them singletons. Sequencing used PBMCs. These receptors all stem from a woman aged 50 to 65 with colorectal cancer.

This clone was picked up one time. V gene TRBV6-5 combines with J gene TRBJ2-5; 7 positions agree with TRBD2. This CDR3 is built from 15 residues. Germline assignment: CDR1 MNHEY and CDR2 SVGAGI. V lost 2 bases to trimming and J lost 5 bases; unmatched junction nucleotides: 8. The CDR3 DNA follows: TGTGCCAGCAGTTACCTCGGACCCGGGGGGGAGACCCAGTACTTC. It specifies CASSYLGPGGETQYF.

A remark on this clone: The identical CDR3 is also encoded by other nucleotide sequences in the sample. The chain links TRBV7-2 to TRBJ1-1; D is ambiguous. Trimming cost V 7 bases and J 4 bases, with 28 bases left between them. CDR1 is SGHTA, CDR2 FQGNSA, per germline. CDR3 length equals 18 residues. CDR3: CASKAWDLITPVGTEAFF. DNA for the CDR3: TGTGCCAGCAAGGCCTGGGATCTCATAACCCCCGTGGGCACTGAAGCTTTCTTT.

V gene TRBV30 combines with J gene TRBJ2-1; 9 bases line up with TRBD1. Losses at the gene ends were 3 bases for V and 4 bases for J; bases not matched to a gene: 7. CDR1 and CDR2 (germline): GTSNPN, SVGIG (reference sequence). The CDR3 totals 15 residues. The CDR3 loop reads CAWSPEQGAYNEQFF. DNA for the CDR3: TGTGCCTGGAGCCCAGAACAGGGGGCGTACAATGAGCAGTTCTTC.

The J gene is TRBJ2-1, the V gene TRBV11-3, with 9 bases aligning to TRBD1. The CDR3 spans 20 residues. With V trimmed by 3 bases and J by 0 bases, 15 bases remained unmatched. CDR1 and CDR2 (germline): SGHNT, YENEEA. DNA of the CDR3: TGTGCCAGCAGCTTCTCCGGACAGGGGTCCCAGCATATCTCCTACAATGAGCAGTTCTTC. It translates to CASSFSGQGSQHISYNEQFF. Complete variable domain (other parts from reference TRBV11-3 and TRBJ2-1): EAGVVQSPRYKIIEKKQPVAFWCNPISGHNTLYWYLQNLGQGPELLIRYENEEAVDDSQLPKDRFSAERLKGVDSTLKIQPAELGDSAVYLCASSFSGQGSQHISYNEQFFGPGTRLTVL.

This chain joins TRBV7-9 and TRBJ2-3; no definite D call. The CDR3 runs to 15 residues. CDR1 is SEHNR and CDR2 is FQNEAQ in the germline V gene (reference sequence). V was clipped by 3 bases and J by 7 bases, with 17 bases between them. Written as DNA, the CDR3 is TGTGCCAGCAGCTTCATCTCTGGCAGGAGTTATACGCAGTATTTT. It yields the protein CASSFISGRSYTQYF.

This chain connects TRBV5-1 to TRBJ2-7; 8 bases are a match to TRBD2. The CDR3 extends over 16 amino acids. V was clipped by 1 base and J by 0 bases; unmatched bases: 6. Germline V CDR1 and CDR2: SGHRS, YFSETQ. CDR3 nucleotides: TGCGCCAGCAGCTTGAACCTAGCGGGTAACTCCTACGAGCAGTACTTC. This codes for CASSLNLAGNSYEQYF.

The rearrangement joins TRBV9 to TRBJ1-4, with 7 bases matching TRBD1. Per the germline V gene, CDR1 is SGDLS and CDR2 is YYNGEE. The CDR3 loop spans 14 amino acids. V shed 3 bases, J shed 8 bases, and the junction held 7 bases outside the gene matches. The CDR3 loop is CASSEGAGDEKLFF. The CDR3 DNA reads TGTGCCAGCAGCGAGGGGGCCGGAGACGAAAAACTGTTTTTT.

V and J are TRBV24-1 and TRBJ2-1; TRBD2 matches at 13 bases. This CDR3 region has 16 residues. The J segment lost 0 bases and the V segment lost 5 bases, leaving 0 bases of the junction unmatched. The germline CDR1 and CDR2 sequences are KGHDR and SFDVKD. The CDR3 sequence is CATSGTSGSSYNEQFF. The CDR3 DNA sequence: TGTGCCACCAGTGGGACTAGCGGGAGCTCCTACAATGAGCAGTTCTTC.

V gene TRBV6-1 combines with J gene TRBJ1-4, with 8 bases that match TRBD1. CDR3 length: 14 amino acids. CDR1 and CDR2 from the germline V gene are MNHNS and SASEGT. Trimming at V came to 2 bases and at J to 8 bases, leaving 4 bases not matched to a gene. As DNA, the CDR3 is TGTGCCAGCAGTGAATGGACAGGGCTCGAAAAACTGTTTTTT. As protein: CASSEWTGLEKLFF.

The chain employs TRBV2 and TRBJ1-6; D remains ambiguous. Trimming took 6 bases from V and 0 from J, leaving 9 bases between them. CDR3 length equals 15 residues. Germline V lookup: CDR1 SNHLY, CDR2 FYNNEI. The CDR3 region has the DNA TGTGCCAGCAGCGCGGAGAGCTCCTATAATTCACCCCTCCACTTT. Amino acids: CASSAESSYNSPLHF.

The gene calls are TRBV6-1 and TRBJ1-5, with D perhaps matching TRBD1 (6 bases). Looked up from germline, CDR1 is MNHNS and CDR2 is SASEGT. This CDR3 spans 14 amino acids. V gave up 3 bases and J gave up 6 bases, with 12 bases separating them. The CDR3 DNA sequence: TGTGCCAGCAGTGAGAACAGGGCTGTTCAGCCCCAGCATTTT. Protein product: CASSENRAVQPQHF.

This clone occurred once. V usage is TRBV7-3 and J usage is TRBJ2-2, with 10 bases fitting TRBD2. The germline gives CDR1 SGHTA, CDR2 FQGTGA. The V gene end was trimmed by 2 bases and the J gene end by 6 bases; junction bases not matched to a gene: 9. The CDR3 sequence is 17 residues long. The CDR3 sequence: CASSLVPSGSISGELFF. CDR3 nucleotides: TGTGCCAGCAGCTTAGTTCCTAGCGGGAGTATCTCCGGGGAGCTGTTTTTT.

V and J are TRBV28 and TRBJ2-1; D not certain. The CDR3 sequence is 12 residues long. CDR1 is MDHEN, CDR2 SYDVKM, per germline. Between the trimmed V and J ends, which lost 8 bases and 9 bases, there was a span of 14 bases. In DNA, the CDR3 is TGTGCCAGCGTGGCCCACCCCGGTGAGCAGTTCTTC. As protein: CASVAHPGEQFF.

The chain combines TRBV27 with TRBJ1-4; unclear D gene. The CDR3 loop spans 14 amino acids. Germline lookup yields CDR1 MNHEY and CDR2 SMNVEV (reference sequence). V shed 6 bases and J shed 7 bases, with 15 bases lying between them. In nucleotides, the CDR3 is TGTGCCAGCAGCCCCCCGACACATAGTGAAAAACTGTTTTTT. It is translated as CASSPPTHSEKLFF.

The rearrangement uses TRBV14 and TRBJ1-4; D is unclear. This CDR3 has 15 residues. The ends were cut back, 0 bases at V and 3 bases at J, with 8 bases in the middle. Germline lookup yields CDR1 SGHDN and CDR2 FVKESK. The CDR3 nucleotides are TGTGCCAGCAGCCAAGACGGCAGTTCTAATGAAAAACTGTTTTTT. It yields the protein CASSQDGSSNEKLFF.

V usage is TRBV3-1 (or the pseudogene TRBV3-2) and J usage is TRBJ2-7, with D possibly TRBD2 on 6 matching bases. Germline V gives CDR1 LGHDT, CDR2 YNNKEL (reference sequence). Trimming left V 3 bases short and J 4 bases short, with 16 bases between. The CDR3 covers 15 residues. The CDR3 nucleotides read TGTGCCAGCAGCCAGGAGTCGGGGGTTTTTTACGAGCAGTACTTC. This encodes CASSQESGVFYEQYF.

The chain employs TRBV18 and TRBJ1-2; D is uncertain. Between the trimmed V and J ends, which lost 6 bases and 5 bases, there was a span of 13 bases. The CDR3 spans 13 residues. From germline, CDR1 is KGHSH and CDR2 LQKENI. CDR3 in amino acids: CASSFDQEYGYTF. CDR3 DNA: TGTGCCAGCTCCTTCGACCAAGAATATGGCTACACCTTC. Complete variable domain (other parts from reference TRBV18 and TRBJ1-2): NAGVMQNPRHLVRRRGQEARLRCSPMKGHSHVYWYRQLPEEGLKFMVYLQKENIIDESGMPKERFSAEFPKEGPSILRIQQVVRGDSAAYFCASSFDQEYGYTFGSGTRLTVV.

The chain combines TRBV18 with TRBJ2-7, with no clear D. Trimming removed 4 bases at V and 5 bases at J, with 6 bases between. This CDR3 is built from 11 residues. Germline V lookup: CDR1 KGHSH, CDR2 LQKENI. The CDR3 loop reads CASSQIHEQYF. The CDR3 DNA reads as TGTGCCAGCTCACAGATCCACGAGCAGTACTTC.